This paragraph reports one T cell receptor (beta chain). Its antigen is undetermined. Primers for the PCR totalled 60 Vbeta and 13 Jbeta. TCRdb keeps only in-frame clones here, not all; method: immunoSEQ multiplex PCR. The table lists under 200,000 clones. The data were taken from a study of cytomegalovirus exposure and HLA in healthy donors. Study context: There were about 85 million unique TCRs (from HLA-typed donors) in an early data release.

General study results and limits: Presence/absence analyses rested on an assumption that sequencing depth was roughly uniform across donors. For most TCR beta V segments, an earlier analysis put the productive rate at about 90% or about 30% of the time. TCR beta sequences numbering around 15,000 were associated with HLA alleles at 0.05 false discovery rate in a later analysis.

The CDR3 is 14 amino acids. CDR1 is SQVTM, CDR2 ANQGSEA, per germline. This TCR was sampled from a woman between 18 and 29 years old in good health and CMV-seropositive. V is TRBV29-1 and J is TRBJ2-5; D is possibly TRBD2 (5 bases). The DNA matches TRBJ2-7 better at its end, which makes the J call doubtful. Sequencing was performed on PBMCs. The CDR3 loop is CSAIPGERPYEQYF. In DNA form, the CDR3 reads TGCAGCGCCATTCCCGGGGAGCGGCCCTACGAGCAGTACTTC.